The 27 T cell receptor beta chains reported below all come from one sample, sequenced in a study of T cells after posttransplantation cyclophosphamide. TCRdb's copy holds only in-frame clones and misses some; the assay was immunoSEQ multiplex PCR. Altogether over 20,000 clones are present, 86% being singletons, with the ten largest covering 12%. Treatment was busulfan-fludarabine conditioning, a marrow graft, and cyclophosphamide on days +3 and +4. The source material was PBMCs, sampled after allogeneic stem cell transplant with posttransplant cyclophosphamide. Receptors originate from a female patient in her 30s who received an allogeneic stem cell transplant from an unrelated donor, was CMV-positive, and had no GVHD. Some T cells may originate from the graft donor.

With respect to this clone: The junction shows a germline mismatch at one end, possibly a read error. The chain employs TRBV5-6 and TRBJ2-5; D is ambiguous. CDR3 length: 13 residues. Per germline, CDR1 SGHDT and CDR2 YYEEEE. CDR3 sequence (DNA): TGTGTCAGCAGCTTGGTTACCGGAGAGACCCAGTACTTC. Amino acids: CVSSLVTGETQYF.

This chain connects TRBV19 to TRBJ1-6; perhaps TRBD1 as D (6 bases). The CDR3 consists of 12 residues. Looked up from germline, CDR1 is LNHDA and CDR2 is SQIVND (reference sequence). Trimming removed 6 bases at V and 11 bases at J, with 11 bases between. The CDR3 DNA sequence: TGTGCCAGTAGGGCAGGGGCTACACCCCTCCACTTT. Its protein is CASRAGATPLHF.

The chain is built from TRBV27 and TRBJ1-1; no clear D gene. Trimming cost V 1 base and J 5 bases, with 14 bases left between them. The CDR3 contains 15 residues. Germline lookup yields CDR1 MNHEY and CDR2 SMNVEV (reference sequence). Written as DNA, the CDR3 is TGTGCCAGCAGTTTATACGCAGGAACGTGGACTGAAGCTTTCTTT. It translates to CASSLYAGTWTEAFF.

The CDR3 DNA sequence: TGTGCCTGGAGCCCACCGGGACAGGGAACTTCACCCCTCCACTTT. Residues: CAWSPPGQGTSPLHF. J is TRBJ1-6 and V is TRBV30; 9 bases match TRBD1. Germline lookup yields CDR1 GTSNPN and CDR2 SVGIG (reference sequence). V was clipped by 3 bases and J by 9 bases; unmatched bases: 9. The CDR3 contains 15 residues.

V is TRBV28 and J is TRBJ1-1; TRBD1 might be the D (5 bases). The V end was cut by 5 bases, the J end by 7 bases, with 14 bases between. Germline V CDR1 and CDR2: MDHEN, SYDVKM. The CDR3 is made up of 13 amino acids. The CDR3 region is CASSHTGTIEAFF. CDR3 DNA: TGTGCCAGCAGTCACACAGGAACGATTGAAGCTTTCTTT.

In nucleotides, the CDR3 is TGTGCCAGCAGCTTAGTTGCGACAGCCACCGGGGAGCTGTTTTTT. Residues: CASSLVATATGELFF. The chain employs TRBV7-6 and TRBJ2-2; maybe TRBD1 (5 bases). The germline V gene has CDR1 SGHVS and CDR2 FNYEAQ. This CDR3 has 15 amino acids. The V gene lost 1 base and the J gene lost 4 bases, with 10 bases spanning the gap.

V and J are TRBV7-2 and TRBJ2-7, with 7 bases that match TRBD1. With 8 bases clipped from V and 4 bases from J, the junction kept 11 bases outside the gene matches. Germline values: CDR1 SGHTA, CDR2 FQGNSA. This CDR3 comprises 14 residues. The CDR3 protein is CASANGVRGYEQYF. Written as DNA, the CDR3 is TGTGCCAGCGCGAACGGGGTCAGGGGGTACGAGCAGTACTTC.

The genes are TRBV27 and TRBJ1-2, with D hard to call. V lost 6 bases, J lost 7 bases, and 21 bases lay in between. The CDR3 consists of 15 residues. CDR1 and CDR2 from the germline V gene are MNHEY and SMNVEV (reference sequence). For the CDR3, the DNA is TGTGCCAGCAGATCAAGGGAGGCCCCTACTAGTGGCTACACCTTC. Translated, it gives CASRSREAPTSGYTF.

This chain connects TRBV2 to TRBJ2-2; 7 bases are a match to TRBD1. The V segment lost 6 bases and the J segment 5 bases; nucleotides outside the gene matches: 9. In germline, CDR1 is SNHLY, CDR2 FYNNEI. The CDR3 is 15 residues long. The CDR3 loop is CASREQGITTGELFF. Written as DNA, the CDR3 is TGTGCCAGCAGGGAACAGGGGATCACTACCGGGGAGCTGTTTTTT.

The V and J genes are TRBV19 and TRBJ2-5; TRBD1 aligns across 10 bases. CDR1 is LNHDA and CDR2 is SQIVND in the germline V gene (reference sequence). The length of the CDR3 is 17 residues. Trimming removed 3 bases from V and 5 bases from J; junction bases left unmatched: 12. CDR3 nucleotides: TGTGCCAGTAGTATTATCGCCGGGACAGGGGATACGGAGACCCAGTACTTC. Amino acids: CASSIIAGTGDTETQYF.

The CDR3 here is CASSLDPGLAGDNTGELFF. The CDR3 region has the DNA TGTGCCAGCAGCTTAGACCCGGGACTAGCGGGTGATAACACCGGGGAGCTGTTTTTT. The V call is TRBV7-9, the J call TRBJ2-2, with 12 nucleotides matching TRBD2. V trimming: 1 base; J trimming: 2 bases; junction bases outside the gene matches: 8. The CDR3 is made up of 19 amino acids. Per the germline V gene, CDR1 is SEHNR and CDR2 is FQNEAQ (reference sequence).

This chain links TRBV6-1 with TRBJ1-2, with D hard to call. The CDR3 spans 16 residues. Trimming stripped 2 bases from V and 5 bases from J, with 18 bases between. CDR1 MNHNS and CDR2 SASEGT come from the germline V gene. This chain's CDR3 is CASSEMVWGGIYGYTF. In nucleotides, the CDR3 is TGTGCCAGCAGTGAAATGGTTTGGGGAGGGATTTATGGCTACACCTTC.

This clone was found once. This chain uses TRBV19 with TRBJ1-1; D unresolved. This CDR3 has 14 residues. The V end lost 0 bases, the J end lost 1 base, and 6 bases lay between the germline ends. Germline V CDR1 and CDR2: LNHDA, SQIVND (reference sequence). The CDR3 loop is CASSIEAGNTEAFF. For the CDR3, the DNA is TGTGCCAGTAGTATAGAAGCAGGGAACACTGAAGCTTTCTTT.

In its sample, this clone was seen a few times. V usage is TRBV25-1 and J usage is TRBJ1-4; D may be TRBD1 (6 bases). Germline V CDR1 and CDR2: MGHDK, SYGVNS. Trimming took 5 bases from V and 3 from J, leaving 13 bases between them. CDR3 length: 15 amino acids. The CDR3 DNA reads TGTGCCAGCAGTCCTAACAGGGTCCCTAATGAAAAACTGTTTTTT. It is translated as CASSPNRVPNEKLFF.

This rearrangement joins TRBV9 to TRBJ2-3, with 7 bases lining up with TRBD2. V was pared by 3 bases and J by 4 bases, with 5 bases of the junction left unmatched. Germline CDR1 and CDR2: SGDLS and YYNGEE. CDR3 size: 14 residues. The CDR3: CASSETSFADTQYF. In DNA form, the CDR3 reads TGTGCCAGCAGCGAGACTAGCTTTGCAGATACGCAGTATTTT.

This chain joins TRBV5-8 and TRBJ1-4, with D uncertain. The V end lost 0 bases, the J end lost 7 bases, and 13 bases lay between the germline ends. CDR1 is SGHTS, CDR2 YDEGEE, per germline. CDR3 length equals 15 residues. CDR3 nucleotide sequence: TGTGCCAGCAGCTTGGCTCGGGGAACGGGTGAAAAACTGTTTTTT. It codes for CASSLARGTGEKLFF.

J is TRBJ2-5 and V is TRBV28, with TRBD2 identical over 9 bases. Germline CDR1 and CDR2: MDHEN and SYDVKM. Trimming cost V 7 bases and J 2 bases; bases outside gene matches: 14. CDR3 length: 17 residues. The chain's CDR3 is CASKTLPRAGGQETQYF. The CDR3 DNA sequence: TGTGCCAGCAAAACATTACCTCGAGCGGGGGGACAAGAGACCCAGTACTTC. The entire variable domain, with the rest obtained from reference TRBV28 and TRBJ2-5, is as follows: DVKVTQSSRYLVKRTGEKVFLECVQDMDHENMFWYRQDPGLGLRLIYFSYDVKMKEKGDIPEGYSVSREKKERFSLILESASTNQTSMYLCASKTLPRAGGQETQYFGPGTRLLVL.

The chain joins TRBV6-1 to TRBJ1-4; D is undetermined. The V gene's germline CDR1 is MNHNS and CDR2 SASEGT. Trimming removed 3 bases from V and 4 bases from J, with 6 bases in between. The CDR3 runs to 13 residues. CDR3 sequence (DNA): TGTGCCAGCAGTGATGGCAGTAATGAAAAACTGTTTTTT. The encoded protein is CASSDGSNEKLFF.

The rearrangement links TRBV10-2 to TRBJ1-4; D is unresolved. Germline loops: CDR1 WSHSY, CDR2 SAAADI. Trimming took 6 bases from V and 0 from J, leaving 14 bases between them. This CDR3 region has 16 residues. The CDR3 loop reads CASSPGSAATNEKLFF. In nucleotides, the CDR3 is TGCGCCAGCAGCCCCGGGTCGGCAGCAACTAATGAAAAACTGTTTTTT.

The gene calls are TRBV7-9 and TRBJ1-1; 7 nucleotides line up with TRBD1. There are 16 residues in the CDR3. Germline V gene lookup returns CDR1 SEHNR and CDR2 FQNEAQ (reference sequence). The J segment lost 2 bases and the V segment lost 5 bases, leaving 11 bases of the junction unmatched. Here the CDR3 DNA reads TGTGCCAGCAGCGCAGTACCGGGACAGAGAAACACTGAAGCTTTCTTT. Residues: CASSAVPGQRNTEAFF.

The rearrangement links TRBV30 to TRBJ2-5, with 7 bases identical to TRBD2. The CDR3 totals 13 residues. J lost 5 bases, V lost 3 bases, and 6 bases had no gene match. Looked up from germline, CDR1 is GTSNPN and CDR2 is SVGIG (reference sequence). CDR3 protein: CAWSMGGFETQYF. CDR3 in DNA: TGTGCCTGGAGCATGGGGGGGTTTGAGACCCAGTACTTC.

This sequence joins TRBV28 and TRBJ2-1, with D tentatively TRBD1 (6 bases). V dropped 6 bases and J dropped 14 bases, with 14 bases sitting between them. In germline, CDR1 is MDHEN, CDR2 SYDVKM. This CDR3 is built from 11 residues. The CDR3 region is CASSIGQIKFF. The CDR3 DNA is TGTGCCAGCAGCATTGGACAGATAAAGTTCTTC.

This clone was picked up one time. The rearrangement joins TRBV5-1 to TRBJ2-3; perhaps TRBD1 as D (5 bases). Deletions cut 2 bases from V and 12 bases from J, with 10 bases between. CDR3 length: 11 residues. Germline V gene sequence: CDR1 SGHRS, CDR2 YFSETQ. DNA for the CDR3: TGCGCCAGCAGCTTCGACAGAGCACAGTATTTT. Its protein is CASSFDRAQYF.

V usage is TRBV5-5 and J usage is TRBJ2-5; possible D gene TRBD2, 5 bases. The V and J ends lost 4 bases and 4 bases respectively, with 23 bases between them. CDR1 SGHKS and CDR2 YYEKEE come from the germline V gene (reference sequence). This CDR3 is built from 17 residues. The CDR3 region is CASSPVPAGVAGETQYF. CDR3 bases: TGTGCCAGCAGCCCGGTCCCGGCCGGGGTCGCGGGAGAGACCCAGTACTTC.

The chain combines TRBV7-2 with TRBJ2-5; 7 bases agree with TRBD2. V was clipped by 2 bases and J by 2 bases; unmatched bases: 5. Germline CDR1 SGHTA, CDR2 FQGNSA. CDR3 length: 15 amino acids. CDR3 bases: TGTGCCAGCAGCTTATTTCCGGGGGGTCAAGAGACCCAGTACTTC. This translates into CASSLFPGGQETQYF.

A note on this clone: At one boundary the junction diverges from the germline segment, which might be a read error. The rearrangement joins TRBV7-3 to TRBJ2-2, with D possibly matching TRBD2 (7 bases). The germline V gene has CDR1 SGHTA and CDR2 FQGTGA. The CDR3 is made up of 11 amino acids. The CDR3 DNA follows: TGTGCCAGCAGCTTAAACGGGGGGCTCCTTTTT. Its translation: CASSLNGGLLF.

As DNA, the CDR3 is TGTGCCAGCAGCTTGAAGCCACTAGCGGGGGGGCCAGTCAAAAACATTCAGTACTTC. Its translation: CASSLKPLAGGPVKNIQYF. The chain employs TRBV7-8 and TRBJ2-4, with 13 bases fitting TRBD2. There are 19 residues in the CDR3. Germline CDR1 reads SGHVS; CDR2 reads FQNEAQ. V was pared by 3 bases and J by 3 bases, with 11 bases of the junction left unmatched.